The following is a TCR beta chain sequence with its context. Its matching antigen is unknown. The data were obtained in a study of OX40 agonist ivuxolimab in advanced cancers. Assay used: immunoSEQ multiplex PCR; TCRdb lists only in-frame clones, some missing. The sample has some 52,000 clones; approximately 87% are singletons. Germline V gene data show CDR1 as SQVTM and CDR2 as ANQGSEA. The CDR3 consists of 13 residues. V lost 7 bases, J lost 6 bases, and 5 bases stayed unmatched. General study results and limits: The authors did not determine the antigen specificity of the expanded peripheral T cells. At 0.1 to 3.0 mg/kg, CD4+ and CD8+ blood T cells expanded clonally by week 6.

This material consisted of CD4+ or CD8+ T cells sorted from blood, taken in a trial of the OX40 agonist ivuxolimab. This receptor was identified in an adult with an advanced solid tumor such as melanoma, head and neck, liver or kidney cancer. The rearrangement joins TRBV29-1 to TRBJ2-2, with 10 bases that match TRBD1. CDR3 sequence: CSAFDRGPGELFF. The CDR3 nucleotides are TGCAGCGCCTTCGACAGGGGGCCCGGGGAGCTGTTTTTT.